Here is one TCR beta chain with its context. Repertoires were generated with immunoSEQ multiplex PCR, while TCRdb's copy carries only in-frame clones and drops some. In the table there are approximately 240,000 clones, about 86% of which are singletons. CDR3 length: 14 residues. Looked up from germline, CDR1 is LGHNA and CDR2 is YSLEER. Unmatched junction bases numbered 4, after V lost 4 bases and J lost 6 bases. The sample is drawn from a study of blood T cell repertoires in COVID-19. Across the whole study: Donors in the United States, Italy and Spain gave samples during acute or convalescent COVID-19.

Sequencing was done on a sample of peripheral blood. The rearrangement uses TRBV4-3 and TRBJ2-3; TRBD1 agrees at 10 bases. This TCR came from a woman aged 55-70 years with acute or convalescent COVID-19. In DNA, the CDR3 is TGCGCCAGCAGCCCCGGGACAGGGGCCGATACGCAGTATTTT. Encoded protein: CASSPGTGADTQYF.